This T cell receptor beta chain was profiled in a study of blood T cell repertoires in COVID-19. Turning to the study itself: COVID-19 samples from acute and convalescent phases originated in the United States, Italy and Spain.

Allocation to cohorts depended on clinical history reported by the participants. What the recovered Cohort 3 donors had was two negative PCRs, clearance, or symptom resolution. With V trimmed by 3 bases and J by 3 bases, 7 bases remained unmatched. Per germline, CDR1 LGHNA and CDR2 YNFKEQ. The CDR3 extends over 15 amino acids. Under the authors' procedure: How many nucleated cells were present was estimated from reference gene primer amplification. Measured with immunoSEQ multiplex PCR; TCRdb has only the in-frame clones, and not every one. Clone size and the V and J calls come from that table; the DNA yielded D and trimming. Counted here are about 270,000 clones, 80% to 90% occurring once; the ten biggest clones make up less than 2.5%.

The specimen sequenced was PBMCs or T cells enriched from blood (not recorded which). This chain links TRBV4-2 with TRBJ1-1; 7 positions match TRBD1. The clonotype originates from a woman between 18 and 30 years old who had recovered from COVID-19. The CDR3 region is CASSQGQLPDTEAFF. The CDR3, as DNA: TGTGCCAGCAGCCAGGGACAGCTACCGGACACTGAAGCTTTCTTT.